A single sample gave rise to the 28 T cell receptor beta chains below, sequenced in a study of T-cell reconstitution after alpha-beta-depleted transplantation in children. Researchers prepared the TCRbeta library using unique molecular identifiers, the study reports. TCRdb re-analysed the PCR reads in MiXCR, keeping a single row per CDR3 protein. The data contain hundreds of thousands of distinct CDR3 sequences, around 16% of them singletons. The sequences come from PBMCs from the stem cell graft donor, collected from the stem cell graft. These TCRs come from a human donor who donated a stem cell graft to a child with acute myeloid leukemia.

There are a few counts of this clonotype. V usage is TRBV6-1 and J usage is TRBJ2-7; possibly TRBD1 for D (5 bases). Germline values: CDR1 MNHNS, CDR2 SASEGT. This CDR3 comprises 14 residues. V lost 5 bases and J lost 6, with 17 bases in between. The DNA of the CDR3 is TGTGCCAGCAGTCGTAGCAGGGTGTTGGTCGAGCAGTACTTC. Its translation: CASSRSRVLVEQYF.

In this sample, this clonotype turned up a few times. V and J are TRBV6-1 and TRBJ1-4; D gene ambiguous. V lost 1 base and J lost 8, with 11 bases in between. Per the germline V gene, CDR1 is MNHNS and CDR2 is SASEGT. The CDR3 is 14 amino acids. The CDR3 loop reads CASSEGGVREKLFF. The CDR3 nucleotides read TGTGCCAGCAGTGAAGGCGGGGTACGGGAAAAACTGTTTTTT.

This clonotype was picked up many times. V and J are TRBV5-1 and TRBJ1-1, with 9 bases aligning to TRBD1. The CDR3 sequence is 15 residues long. Trimming cost V 4 bases and J 2 bases; bases outside gene matches: 6. CDR1 and CDR2 from the germline V gene are SGHRS and YFSETQ. Here the CDR3 DNA reads TGCGCCAGCAGCCCGGGACAGGGTTCAAACACTGAAGCTTTCTTT. This encodes CASSPGQGSNTEAFF.

The rearrangement links TRBV6-2 or TRBV6-3 to TRBJ2-3; the D gene is possibly TRBD1 (5 bases). The germline CDR1 and CDR2 sequences are MNHEY and SVGEGT. This CDR3 contains 12 residues. The V end lost 8 bases, the J end lost 1 base, and 7 bases lay between the germline ends. CDR3 sequence: CASWGRTDTQYF. The CDR3, as DNA: TGTGCCAGCTGGGGCCGCACAGATACGCAGTATTTT.

This sequence joins TRBV15 and TRBJ1-2; D gene uncertain. Looked up from germline, CDR1 is LNHNV and CDR2 is YYDKDF (reference sequence). Between the trimmed V and J ends, which lost 3 bases and 4 bases, there was a span of 18 bases. This CDR3 has 16 amino acids. The CDR3, as DNA: TGTGCCACCAGCAGTGAGGATTCCAGTCTGTTCTATGGCTACACCTTC. Protein sequence: CATSSEDSSLFYGYTF.

This clonotype showed up many times. The chain joins TRBV29-1 to TRBJ2-5; 11 positions match TRBD2. Germline-derived CDR1 and CDR2 are SQVTM and ANQGSEA. This CDR3 is 16 amino acids long. The ends lost 6 bases at V and 4 bases at J; junction bases unmatched: 13. The CDR3 spells CSVSSTSGGPGETQYF. In DNA, the CDR3 is TGCAGCGTCTCCTCTACTAGCGGGGGTCCTGGAGAGACCCAGTACTTC.

V and J are TRBV7-9 and TRBJ1-1; D is ambiguous. V was shortened by 5 bases and J by 11 bases, with 18 bases between the two germline ends. Germline V gene lookup returns CDR1 SEHNR and CDR2 FQNEAQ (reference sequence). The CDR3 has 13 residues. The CDR3 region has the DNA TGTGCCAGCAGCCCGGACCCTCCCGGTCGGGCTTTCTTT. Its protein is CASSPDPPGRAFF.

This clonotype was detected only a few times. The rearrangement links TRBV12-3 or TRBV12-4 to TRBJ2-7; D possibly corresponds to TRBD2 (6 bases). The CDR3 is made up of 13 amino acids. V was cut by 3 bases and J by 3 bases, with 9 bases left in between. CDR3 nucleotides: TGTGCCAGCAGTTTCCAGGGAGGCTACGAGCAGTACGTC. Its protein product is CASSFQGGYEQYV.

The chain joins TRBV5-1 to TRBJ2-3, with D possibly matching TRBD1 (6 bases). The CDR3 runs 12 residues. Germline values: CDR1 SGHRS, CDR2 YFSETQ. V dropped 3 bases and J dropped 6 bases, with 8 bases sitting between them. As DNA, the CDR3 is TGCGCCAGCAGCTGGGGGCGGGATACGCAGTATTTT. This sequence encodes CASSWGRDTQYF.

This clonotype was picked up many times. The chain employs TRBV5-1 and TRBJ2-7; D perhaps matches TRBD1 (6 bases). The CDR3 is 14 amino acids. Trimming removed 4 bases from V and 6 bases from J, with 17 bases in between. Germline V gives CDR1 SGHRS, CDR2 YFSETQ. The CDR3 reads CASSKQGSQTEQYF. CDR3 coding DNA: TGCGCCAGCAGCAAACAGGGATCACAAACCGAGCAGTACTTC.

Details on this clonotype: A much larger clone differs by one base, so this may be a read error. This chain connects TRBV29-1 to TRBJ1-2; no reliable D call. The germline gives CDR1 SQVTM, CDR2 ANQGSEA. V was cut by 4 bases and J by 6 bases, with 9 bases left in between. The CDR3 contains 11 residues. CDR3 bases: TGCAGCGTTGCGGCGGGTCATGGCTACACCTTC. Translation: CSVAAGHGYTF.

The chain employs TRBV4-3 and TRBJ1-1, with D tentatively TRBD1 (6 bases). The V gene's germline CDR1 is LGHNA and CDR2 YSLEER. CDR3 length: 17 residues. Trimming removed 0 bases at V and 5 bases at J, with 19 bases between. CDR3 in amino acids: CASSQDGAVLQGTEAFF. DNA of the CDR3: TGCGCCAGCAGCCAAGATGGCGCGGTCCTCCAGGGGACTGAAGCTTTCTTT.

This clonotype was seen many times. The chain uses TRBV27 and TRBJ2-3; 7 bases align to TRBD1. The CDR3 contains 12 residues. Trimming took 8 bases from V and 1 from J; bases not matched to a gene: 0. Germline loops: CDR1 MNHEY, CDR2 SMNVEV (reference sequence). In DNA form, the CDR3 reads TGTGCCAGCGGACAGGGCACAGATACGCAGTATTTT. Amino acids: CASGQGTDTQYF.

The sample holds one count of this clonotype. A single base separates this from a much larger clone, so it may be a read error. V is TRBV5-1 and J is TRBJ1-1, with D possibly TRBD1 on 5 matching bases. The CDR3 covers 14 residues. Germline CDR1 and CDR2: SGHRS and YFSETQ. The CDR3 is CAGSGGRTNTEAFF. DNA of the CDR3: TGCGCCGGCAGCGGGGGACGGACGAACACTGAAGCTTTCTTT.

This clonotype has a handful of counts. DNA for the CDR3: TGCAGTGCTAGAGAGTGGGGACTAGCGGGAAGCTCCTACGAGCAGTACTTC. It yields the protein CSAREWGLAGSSYEQYF. This rearrangement joins TRBV20-1 to TRBJ2-7; 13 nucleotides align to TRBD2. Germline trimming cut 0 bases from V and 0 bases from J; bases unmatched to any gene: 5. The germline V gene encodes CDR1 DFQATT and CDR2 SNEGSKA (reference sequence). CDR3 length: 17 amino acids.

The V and J genes are TRBV29-1 and TRBJ2-2, with D perhaps TRBD1 (6 bases). The V gene's germline CDR1 is SQVTM and CDR2 ANQGSEA. The CDR3 consists of 15 residues. V was pared by 5 bases and J by 4 bases, with 17 bases between. The CDR3 protein is CSVTRQGIGTGELFF. The CDR3 DNA follows: TGCAGCGTTACACGTCAGGGGATAGGCACCGGGGAGCTGTTTTTT.

The chain couples TRBV10-2 to TRBJ1-2, with 8 bases aligning to TRBD1. CDR1 is WSHSY, CDR2 SAAADI, per germline. CDR3 length: 14 amino acids. V gave up 3 bases and J gave up 7 bases; unmatched junction bases: 7. The CDR3 sequence: CASSDHGQGTGYTF. The CDR3 DNA reads as TGCGCCAGCAGTGATCACGGACAGGGCACTGGCTACACCTTC.

In its sample, this clonotype was seen many times. The rearrangement links TRBV29-1 to TRBJ2-3, with 9 bases that match TRBD1. The junction had 13 bases not matched to a gene; V was cut back by 5 bases and J by 7 bases. Germline lookup yields CDR1 SQVTM and CDR2 ANQGSEA. The CDR3 runs 15 residues. The DNA of the CDR3 is TGCAGCGTTCGGTGGACGGGACAGGGACATAATACGCAGTATTTT. Amino acids: CSVRWTGQGHNTQYF.

This clonotype was observed at least ten times. The chain has TRBV20-1 and TRBJ2-7; D assignment may be TRBD1 or TRBD2 (5 bases each). The CDR3 runs 14 residues. V gave up 6 bases and J gave up 0 bases, with 15 bases separating them. The germline V gene encodes CDR1 DFQATT and CDR2 SNEGSKA (reference sequence). CDR3 amino acids: CSASPGRSSYEQYF. The CDR3 DNA is TGCAGTGCCAGTCCGGGACGAAGCTCCTACGAGCAGTACTTC.

This clonotype was seen at least ten times. The CDR3 protein is CASSFQGLGEQYF. CDR3 bases: TGTGCCAGCAGTTTTCAGGGGCTTGGAGAGCAGTACTTC. This rearrangement joins TRBV12-3 or TRBV12-4 to TRBJ2-7; the D gene is possibly TRBD1 (6 bases). The ends were cut back, 3 bases at V and 7 bases at J, with 13 bases in the middle. The length of the CDR3 is 13 residues.

There are many counts of this clonotype. This sequence joins TRBV20-1 and TRBJ1-3; D might be TRBD1 (5 bases). There are 17 residues in the CDR3. CDR1 DFQATT and CDR2 SNEGSKA come from the germline V gene (reference sequence). Trimming removed 6 bases from V and 0 bases from J, with 21 bases in between. The CDR3 sequence: CSAEVRERKGSGNTIYF. CDR3 nucleotides: TGCAGTGCCGAGGTCAGGGAGAGAAAAGGCTCTGGAAACACCATATATTTT.

Ten or more counts support this clonotype. V and J are TRBV7-2 and TRBJ2-7; 9 bases are shared with TRBD1. Germline trimming cut 7 bases from V and 1 base from J; bases unmatched to any gene: 2. CDR3 length equals 13 residues. From germline, CDR1 is SGHTA and CDR2 FQGNSA. CDR3 sequence (DNA): TGTGCCAGCAAGGACAGGGGATCCTACGAGCAGTACTTC. Its translation: CASKDRGSYEQYF.

This clonotype was counted a few times. The chain carries TRBV12-3 or TRBV12-4 and TRBJ1-5; perhaps TRBD1 as D (5 bases). The germline V and J ends were trimmed by 4 bases and 6 bases, with 13 bases remaining between them. This CDR3 region has 14 residues. Written as DNA, the CDR3 is TGTGCCAGCAGTTCACCCTTTGGGGGTCAGCCCCAGCATTTT. Residues: CASSSPFGGQPQHF.

About this clonotype itself: At one end the junction does not follow the germline gene, possibly because of a read error. The rearrangement links TRBV20-1 to TRBJ2-1, with TRBD1 matching 9 bases. Germline V CDR1 and CDR2: DFQATT, SNEGSKA (reference sequence). The CDR3 has 15 amino acids. The chain's CDR3 is CCAPDRGKTYNEQFF. CDR3 DNA sequence: TGCTGTGCTCCAGACAGGGGGAAGACCTACAATGAGCAGTTCTTC.

This clonotype was found many times. V usage is TRBV29-1 and J usage is TRBJ1-3, with D possibly TRBD1 on 6 matching bases. V was cut by 6 bases and J by 2 bases, with 11 bases left in between. The V gene's germline CDR1 is SQVTM and CDR2 ANQGSEA. The CDR3 is 13 amino acids. The CDR3 is CSVATGPGNTIYF. CDR3 nucleotides: TGCAGCGTGGCTACAGGGCCTGGAAACACCATATATTTT.

The chain links TRBV7-9 to TRBJ1-1; 7 nucleotides align to TRBD1. Germline values: CDR1 SEHNR, CDR2 FQNEAQ (reference sequence). The CDR3 contains 13 residues. Trimming removed 5 bases from V and 3 bases from J; junction bases left unmatched: 3. The CDR3 nucleotides read TGTGCCAGCAGCCACGACAGGGACACTGAAGCTTTCTTT. It translates to CASSHDRDTEAFF.

This clonotype was seen repeatedly, ten times or more. The V call is TRBV27, the J call TRBJ1-1, with 9 bases fitting TRBD1. The germline CDR1 and CDR2 sequences are MNHEY and SMNVEV (reference sequence). V was pared by 7 bases and J by 1 base, with 4 bases of the junction left unmatched. The CDR3 has 14 residues. The CDR3 region has the DNA TGTGCCAGCAACCTACAGGGGGCGAACACTGAAGCTTTCTTT. Amino acid sequence: CASNLQGANTEAFF.

This clonotype showed up just a few times. At one boundary the junction diverges from the germline segment, which might be a read error. V gene TRBV7-2 combines with J gene TRBJ2-1, with 7 bases matching TRBD2. The CDR3 has 14 residues. Germline CDR1 reads SGHTA; CDR2 reads FQGNSA. CDR3 DNA: TGTGCCAGCACCTTAGCGGGCTTCTACAATGAGCAGTTCTTC. Protein: CASTLAGFYNEQFF.